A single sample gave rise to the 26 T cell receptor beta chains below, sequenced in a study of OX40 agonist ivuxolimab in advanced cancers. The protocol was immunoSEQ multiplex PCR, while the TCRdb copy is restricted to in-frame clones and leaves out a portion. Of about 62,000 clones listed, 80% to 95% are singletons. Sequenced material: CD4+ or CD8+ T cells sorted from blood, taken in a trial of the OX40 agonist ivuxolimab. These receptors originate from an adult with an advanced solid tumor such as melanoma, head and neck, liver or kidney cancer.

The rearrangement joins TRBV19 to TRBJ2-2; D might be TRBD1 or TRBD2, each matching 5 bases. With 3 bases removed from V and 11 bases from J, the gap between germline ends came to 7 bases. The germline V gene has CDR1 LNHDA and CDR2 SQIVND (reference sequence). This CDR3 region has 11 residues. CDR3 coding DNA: TGTGCCAGTAGTATGAGGGGTGAGCTGTTTTTT. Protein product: CASSMRGELFF. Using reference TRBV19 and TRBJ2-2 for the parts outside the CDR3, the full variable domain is DGGITQSPKYLFRKEGQNVTLSCEQNLNHDAMYWYRQDPGQGLRLIYYSQIVNDFQKGDIAEGYSVSREKKESFPLTVTSAQKNPTAFYLCASSMRGELFFGEGSRLTVL.

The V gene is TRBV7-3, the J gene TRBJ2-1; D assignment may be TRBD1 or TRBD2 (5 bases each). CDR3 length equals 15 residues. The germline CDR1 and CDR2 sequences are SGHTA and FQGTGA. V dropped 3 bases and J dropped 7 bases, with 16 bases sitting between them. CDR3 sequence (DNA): TGTGCCAGCAGCTTTATTGGGGGAGCGTCAAATGAGCAGTTCTTC. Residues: CASSFIGGASNEQFF.

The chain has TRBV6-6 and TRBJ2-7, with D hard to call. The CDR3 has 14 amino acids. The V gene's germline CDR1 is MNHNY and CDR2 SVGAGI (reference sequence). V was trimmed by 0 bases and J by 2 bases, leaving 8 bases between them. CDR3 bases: TGTGCCAGCAGTTACTCGGACGGAACCTACGAGCAGTACTTC. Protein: CASSYSDGTYEQYF.

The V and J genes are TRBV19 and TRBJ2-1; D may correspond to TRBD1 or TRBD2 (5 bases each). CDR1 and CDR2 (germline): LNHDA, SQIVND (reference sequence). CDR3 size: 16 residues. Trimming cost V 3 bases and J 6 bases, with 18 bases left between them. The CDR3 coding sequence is TGTGCCAGTAGTATCCTCCCCGGGACCCCTAGCAATGAGCAGTTCTTC. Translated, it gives CASSILPGTPSNEQFF.

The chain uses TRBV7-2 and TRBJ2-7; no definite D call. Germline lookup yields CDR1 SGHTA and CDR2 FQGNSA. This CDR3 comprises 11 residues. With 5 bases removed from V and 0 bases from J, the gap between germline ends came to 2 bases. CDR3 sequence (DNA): TGTGCCAGCAGCCTCTCCTACGAGCAGTACTTC. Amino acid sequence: CASSLSYEQYF.

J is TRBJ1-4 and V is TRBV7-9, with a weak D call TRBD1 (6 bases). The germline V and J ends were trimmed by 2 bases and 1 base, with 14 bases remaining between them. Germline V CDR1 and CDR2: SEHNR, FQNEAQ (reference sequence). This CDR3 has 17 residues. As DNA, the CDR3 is TGTGCCAGCAGCTTACTCGTAGGGGGAATAACTAATGAAAAACTGTTTTTT. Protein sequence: CASSLLVGGITNEKLFF.

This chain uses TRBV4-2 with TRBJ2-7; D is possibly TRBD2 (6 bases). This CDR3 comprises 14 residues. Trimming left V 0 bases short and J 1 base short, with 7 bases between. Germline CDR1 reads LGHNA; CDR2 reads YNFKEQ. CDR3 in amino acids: CASSQEGLSYEQYF. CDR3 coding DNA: TGTGCCAGCAGCCAAGAGGGACTTTCCTACGAGCAGTACTTC.

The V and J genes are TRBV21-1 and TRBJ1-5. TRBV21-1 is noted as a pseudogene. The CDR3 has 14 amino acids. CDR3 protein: CASSKVRKYQPQHF. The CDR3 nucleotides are TGTGCCAGCAGCAAAGTGCGGAAGTATCAGCCCCAGCATTTT.

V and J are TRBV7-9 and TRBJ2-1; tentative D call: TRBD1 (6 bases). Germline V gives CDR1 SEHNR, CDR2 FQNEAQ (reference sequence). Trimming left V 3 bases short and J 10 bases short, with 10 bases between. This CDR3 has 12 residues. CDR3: CASSFSGQEQFF. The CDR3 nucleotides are TGTGCCAGCAGCTTTTCCGGACAGGAGCAGTTCTTC.

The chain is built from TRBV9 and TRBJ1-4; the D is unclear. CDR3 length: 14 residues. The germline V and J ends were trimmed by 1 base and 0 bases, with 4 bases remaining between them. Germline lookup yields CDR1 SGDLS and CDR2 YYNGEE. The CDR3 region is CASSVQSTNEKLFF. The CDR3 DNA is TGTGCCAGCAGCGTACAGTCAACTAATGAAAAACTGTTTTTT.

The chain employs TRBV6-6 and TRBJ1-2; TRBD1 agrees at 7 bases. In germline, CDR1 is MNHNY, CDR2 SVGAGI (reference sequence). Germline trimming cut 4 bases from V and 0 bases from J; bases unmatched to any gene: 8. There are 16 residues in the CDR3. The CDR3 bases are TGTGCCAGCAGTTCCCAATCGACAGGGCCTAACTATGGCTACACCTTC. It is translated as CASSSQSTGPNYGYTF.

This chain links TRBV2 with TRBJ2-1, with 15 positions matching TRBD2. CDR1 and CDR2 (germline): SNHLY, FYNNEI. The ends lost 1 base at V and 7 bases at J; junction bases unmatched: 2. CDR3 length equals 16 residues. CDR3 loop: CASSEGTSGRGNEQFF. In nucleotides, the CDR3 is TGTGCCAGCAGTGAAGGGACTAGCGGGAGGGGTAATGAGCAGTTCTTC.

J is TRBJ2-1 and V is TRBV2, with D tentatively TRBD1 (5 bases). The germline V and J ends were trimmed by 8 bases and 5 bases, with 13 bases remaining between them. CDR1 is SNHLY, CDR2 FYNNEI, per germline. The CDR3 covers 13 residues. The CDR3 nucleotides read TGTGCCAGCCCGTTGGACACGGACAATGAGCAGTTCTTC. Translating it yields CASPLDTDNEQFF.

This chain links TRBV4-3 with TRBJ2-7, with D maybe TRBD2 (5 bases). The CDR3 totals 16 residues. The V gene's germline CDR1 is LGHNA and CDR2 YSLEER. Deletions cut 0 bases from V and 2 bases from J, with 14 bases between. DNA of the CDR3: TGCGCCAGCAGCCAAGATACGAGAGGGAAAACCTACGAGCAGTACTTC. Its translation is CASSQDTRGKTYEQYF.

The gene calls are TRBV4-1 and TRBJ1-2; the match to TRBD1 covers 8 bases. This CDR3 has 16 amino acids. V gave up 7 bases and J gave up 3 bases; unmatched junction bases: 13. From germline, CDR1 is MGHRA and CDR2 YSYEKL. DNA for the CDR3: TGCGCCAGCACCACAGCGACAGGGGCCGGATACTATGGCTACACCTTC. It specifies CASTTATGAGYYGYTF.

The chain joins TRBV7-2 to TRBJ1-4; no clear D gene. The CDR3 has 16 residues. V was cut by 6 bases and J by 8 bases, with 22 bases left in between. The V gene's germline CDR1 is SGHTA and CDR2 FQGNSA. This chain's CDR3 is CASSSPGTARREKLFF. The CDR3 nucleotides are TGTGCCAGCAGTTCCCCAGGTACAGCGAGGCGCGAAAAACTGTTTTTT.

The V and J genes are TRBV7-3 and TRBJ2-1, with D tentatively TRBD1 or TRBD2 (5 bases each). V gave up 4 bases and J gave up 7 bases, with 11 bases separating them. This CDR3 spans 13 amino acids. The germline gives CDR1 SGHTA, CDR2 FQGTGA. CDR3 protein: CASSSSGTNEQFF. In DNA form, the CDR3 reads TGTGCCAGCAGCTCGTCCGGGACGAATGAGCAGTTCTTC.

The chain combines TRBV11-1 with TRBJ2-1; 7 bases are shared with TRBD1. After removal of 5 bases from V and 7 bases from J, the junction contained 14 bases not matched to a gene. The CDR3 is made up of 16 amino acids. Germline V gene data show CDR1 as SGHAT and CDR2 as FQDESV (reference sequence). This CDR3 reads CASSQNSQGFLNEQFF. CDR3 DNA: TGTGCCAGCAGCCAGAATTCACAGGGGTTTCTAAATGAGCAGTTCTTC.

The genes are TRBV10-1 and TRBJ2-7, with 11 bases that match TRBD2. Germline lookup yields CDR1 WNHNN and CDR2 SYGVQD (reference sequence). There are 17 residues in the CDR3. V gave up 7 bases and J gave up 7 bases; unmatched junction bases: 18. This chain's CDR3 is CASTPHSSGRRPGEQYF. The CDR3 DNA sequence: TGCGCCAGCACACCACATTCTAGCGGGAGGAGACCGGGGGAGCAGTACTTC.

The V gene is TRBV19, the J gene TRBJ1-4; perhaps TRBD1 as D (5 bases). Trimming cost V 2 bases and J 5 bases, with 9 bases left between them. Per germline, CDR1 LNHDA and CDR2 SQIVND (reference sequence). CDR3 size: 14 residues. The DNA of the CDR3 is TGTGCCAGTAGTATAAATCCAGGGAATGAAAAACTGTTTTTT. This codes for CASSINPGNEKLFF.

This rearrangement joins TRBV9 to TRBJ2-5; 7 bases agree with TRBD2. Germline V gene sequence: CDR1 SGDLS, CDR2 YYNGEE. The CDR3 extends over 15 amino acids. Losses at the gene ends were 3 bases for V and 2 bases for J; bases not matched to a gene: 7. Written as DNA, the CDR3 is TGTGCCAGCAGCGCGGAGTTGGGGGGGCAAGAGACCCAGTACTTC. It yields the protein CASSAELGGQETQYF.

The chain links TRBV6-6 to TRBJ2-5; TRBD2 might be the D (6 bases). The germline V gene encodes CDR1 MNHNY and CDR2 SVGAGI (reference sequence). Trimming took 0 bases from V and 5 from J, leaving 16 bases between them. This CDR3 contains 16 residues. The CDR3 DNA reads TGTGCCAGCAGTTACTCGGACGGGAGCTGGGGTGAGACCCAGTACTTC. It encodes CASSYSDGSWGETQYF.

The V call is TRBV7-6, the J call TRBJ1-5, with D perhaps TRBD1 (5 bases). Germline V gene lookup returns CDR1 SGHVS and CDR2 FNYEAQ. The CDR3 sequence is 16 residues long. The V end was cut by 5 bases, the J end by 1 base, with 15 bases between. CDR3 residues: CASSGGGWGSNQPQHF. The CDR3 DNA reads TGTGCCAGCAGCGGGGGAGGTTGGGGGAGCAATCAGCCCCAGCATTTT.

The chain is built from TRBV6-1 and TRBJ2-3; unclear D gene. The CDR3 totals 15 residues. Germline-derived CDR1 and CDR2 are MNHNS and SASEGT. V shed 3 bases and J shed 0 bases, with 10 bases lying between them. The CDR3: CASSDQVSSTDTQYF. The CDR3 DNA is TGTGCCAGCAGTGATCAGGTTTCTAGCACAGATACGCAGTATTTT.

CDR3 bases: TGTGCCAGCAGCGTAACGGGACAGTACAATCAGCCCCAGCATTTT. Its translation is CASSVTGQYNQPQHF. The chain recombines TRBV9 with TRBJ1-5, with 7 bases aligning to TRBD1. The CDR3 runs 15 residues. Trimming at V came to 1 base and at J to 3 bases, leaving 4 bases not matched to a gene. Per germline, CDR1 SGDLS and CDR2 YYNGEE.

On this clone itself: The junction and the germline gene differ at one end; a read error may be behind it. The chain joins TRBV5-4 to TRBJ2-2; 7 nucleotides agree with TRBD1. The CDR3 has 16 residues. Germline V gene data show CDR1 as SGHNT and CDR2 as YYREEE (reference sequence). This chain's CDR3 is CASSLDDRVDTGELFF. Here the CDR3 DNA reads TGTGCCAGCAGTTTGGATGACAGGGTAGATACCGGGGAGCTGTTTTTT. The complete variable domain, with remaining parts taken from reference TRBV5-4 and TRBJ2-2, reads ETGVTQSPTHLIKTRGQQVTLRCSSQSGHNTVSWYQQALGQGPQFIFQYYREEENGRGNFPPRFSGLQFPNYSSELNVNALELDDSALYLCASSLDDRVDTGELFFGEGSRLTVL.